This TCR beta chain derives from a study of shared clonotypes between healthy human individuals (dated by TCRdb to about 2020). Regarding the research as a whole: The cohort comprised two women and a few men aged 18 to 49 years. Blood TCR repertoires of about five healthy adults were deeply sequenced to estimate repertoire size and the extent of clonotype sharing between individuals. Libraries were prepared and TCR repertoires were sequenced by different laboratories using diverse techniques, in order to increase sequencing depth and limit assay-specific biases. Leukapheresis yielded between about 0.94 and 8.9 billion PBMCs per donor. Beyond this particular receptor, the publication reports: Based on pairwise subsampling, the degree of clonotype sharing among donors was expected to be affected by sequencing depth. Only blood was sampled, and tissue TCR repertoires likely differ from those in blood. The genetic and exposure-history diversity represented was limited by the small number of donors.

From cysteine to phenylalanine, the CDR3 is 16 amino acids long. The entry retains the CDR3 DNA only, 48 bases that are in frame from base 1. CDR1 and CDR2 were assigned from the germline V gene (reference sequence) as GTSNPN and SVGIG. Relative to germline, V is missing 5 bases and J is missing 2 bases, with 9 bases of the junction outside any gene match. TCR CDR3 regions were amplified from genomic DNA by multiplex PCR using the deep immunoSEQ assay. Extracted genomic DNA from each cell subset was spread evenly across all wells of several immunoSEQ 96-well plates, with each plate serving as a replicate. For unsorted PBMC, approximately 300 ng of genomic DNA, equivalent to around 30,000 T cell genomes, went into each replicate PCR. Genomic DNA from unsorted PBMC was sequenced over ten immunoSEQ deep assay plates. Purified libraries were measured with a Qubit 3.0 fluorometer, size-checked on a Bioanalyzer 2100, and measured again with the KAPA Library Quantification kit. Every immunoSEQ 96-well plate was sequenced on a separate single-read 150-cycle Illumina NextSeq 550 flow cell. The authors processed their data as follows. The immunoSEQ output contained only junctional sequences without quality scores, so filtering could not match that applied to full-length reads. To assign V/J genes and CDR3, sequences were annotated against IMGT germline references using PyIR, a Python wrapper for IgBLAST v1.9. Reads were removed for weak V/J assignments (E-value above 1e-6), missing CDR3, stop codons, out-of-frame junctions, or ambiguous translated residues. V3J clonotypes were defined as sequences sharing an identical inferred V gene, J gene, and CDR3 amino acid sequence. To compute the percentage overlap between repertoires, the number of shared unique clonotypes was divided by the size of the smaller repertoire. Richness of each repertoire was evaluated using RTK rarefaction, the Chao1 estimator, and Recon v2.1 estimates of unobserved clonotypes. TCRdb took over this immuneACCESS table, retaining in-frame rearrangements with V and J assigned. Such tables are incomplete; in checked studies, under half of the missing clones stem from an unresolved V gene, and the remainder is unexplained. The V and J calls and the clone size are those of that table, but D and trimming were determined from the DNA. The sample table holds more than 450,000 clones, of which 60% to 85% were seen once. The ten largest clones capture roughly 13% of the sample.

With respect to this clone: The antigen it recognizes is unknown. No base quality values were provided; no much bigger clone lies one nucleotide off.

Donors were healthy HIV-negative adults with no recently reported acute infections or vaccinations. Only Caucasian adults living in Nashville, Tennessee, USA were represented among the donors. For unsorted samples, roughly 90 million PBMCs were counted, and genomic DNA was extracted using the QIAamp DNA Blood Mini kit. Blood was obtained by leukapheresis, after which PBMCs were separated by Ficoll-Histopaque density gradient centrifugation and cryopreserved in liquid nitrogen vapor phase. The source of this sequence is a woman aged 35 to 49 in good health. Some clones in this sample may be carry-over from other donors' samples. The rearrangement combines TRBV30 with TRBJ2-7, with 13 bases in between that match TRBD2. Sequenced: PBMCs. The nucleotide sequence reads as follows: TGTGCCTGGCCGGGACTAGCGGGGACTCGCGCCTACGAGCAGTACTTC. Translated, it gives CAWPGLAGTRAYEQYF.